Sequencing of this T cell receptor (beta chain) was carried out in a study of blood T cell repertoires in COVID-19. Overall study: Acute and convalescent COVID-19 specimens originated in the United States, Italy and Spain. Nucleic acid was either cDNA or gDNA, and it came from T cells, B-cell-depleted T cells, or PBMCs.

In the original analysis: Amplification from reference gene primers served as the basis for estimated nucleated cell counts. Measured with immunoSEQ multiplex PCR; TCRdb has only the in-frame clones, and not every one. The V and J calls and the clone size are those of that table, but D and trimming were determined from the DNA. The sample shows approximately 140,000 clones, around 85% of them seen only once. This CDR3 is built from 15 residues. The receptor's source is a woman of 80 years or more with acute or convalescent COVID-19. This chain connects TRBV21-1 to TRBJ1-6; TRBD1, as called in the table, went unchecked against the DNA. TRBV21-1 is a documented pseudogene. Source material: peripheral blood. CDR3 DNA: TGTGCCAGCAGCAAACGGACAGGGGGCCATTCACCCCTCCACTTT. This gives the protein CASSKRTGGHSPLHF.